Below are 7 T cell receptor beta chains sequenced from a single sample in a study of follicular helper T cells after annual influenza vaccination. Clones were sequenced by immunoSEQ multiplex PCR, and TCRdb holds only the in-frame ones, with some missing. The sample has 8,000 to 13,000 clones, roughly 80% seen once. Time point denoted: 2015-2016 season, 7 days after influenza vaccination. Specimen: CXCR5- memory CD4+ T cells sorted from blood, collected 7 days after influenza vaccination. These receptors all stem from an adult who received the influenza vaccine.

CDR3 region: CAWSGGLFDEQFF. The CDR3 DNA is TGTGCCTGGAGTGGCGGACTCTTCGATGAGCAGTTCTTC. J is TRBJ2-1 and V is TRBV30; possibly TRBD2 for D (5 bases). The CDR3 loop spans 13 amino acids. CDR1 and CDR2 from the germline V gene are GTSNPN and SVGIG (reference sequence). The V and J ends lost 1 base and 8 bases respectively, with 12 bases between them.

This rearrangement joins TRBV9 to TRBJ1-2, with D hard to call. Germline loops: CDR1 SGDLS, CDR2 YYNGEE. V dropped 4 bases and J dropped 7 bases, with 17 bases sitting between them. CDR3 length: 14 amino acids. CDR3 nucleotide sequence: TGTGCCAGCAGCCCGCGGACCGCACTTGCTGGCTACACCTTC. It is translated as CASSPRTALAGYTF.

V and J are TRBV7-3 and TRBJ1-1; D remains ambiguous. Trimming removed 5 bases from V and 1 base from J, with 8 bases in between. The germline V gene has CDR1 SGHTA and CDR2 FQGTGA. The CDR3 totals 13 residues. CDR3 protein: CASSPSPNTEAFF. The CDR3 nucleotides read TGTGCCAGCAGCCCCTCGCCGAACACTGAAGCTTTCTTT.

This clone was detected a few times. The chain couples TRBV28 to TRBJ1-6, with TRBD1 matching 9 bases. The CDR3 loop spans 16 amino acids. Looked up from germline, CDR1 is MDHEN and CDR2 is SYDVKM. V was clipped by 5 bases and J by 7 bases; unmatched bases: 9. The CDR3 here is CASSDSSGTGNSPLHF. CDR3 bases: TGTGCCAGCAGTGACAGCTCCGGGACAGGGAATTCACCCCTCCACTTT.

This clone was counted only a few times. At one of its ends the junction is not consistent with the germline gene, which may arise from a read error. This sequence joins TRBV18 and TRBJ2-7; no reliable D call. The CDR3 consists of 13 residues. Germline V CDR1 and CDR2: KGHSH, LQKENI. The CDR3 coding sequence is TGTGCCAGCTCACCACCGGTCTCCCACGAGCAGTACTTC. This codes for CASSPPVSHEQYF. The entire variable domain, with the rest obtained from reference TRBV18 and TRBJ2-7, is as follows: NAGVMQNPRHLVRRRGQEARLRCSPMKGHSHVYWYRQLPEEGLKFMVYLQKENIIDESGMPKERFSAEFPKEGPSILRIQQVVRGDSAAYFCASSPPVSHEQYFGPGTRLTVT.

The chain carries TRBV9 and TRBJ1-2; D not resolved. The V gene lost 0 bases and the J gene lost 2 bases, with 20 bases spanning the gap. This CDR3 region has 18 residues. Germline-derived CDR1 and CDR2 are SGDLS and YYNGEE. The CDR3 loop is CASSVEPVSQAPNYGYTF. DNA for the CDR3: TGTGCCAGCAGCGTAGAGCCGGTGTCCCAGGCCCCAAACTATGGCTACACCTTC.

This chain connects TRBV6-5 to TRBJ2-7; weak D call: TRBD2 (5 bases). The CDR3 runs 13 residues. The V gene's germline CDR1 is MNHEY and CDR2 SVGAGI. Trimming took off 6 bases at V and 0 bases at J, with 9 bases between the two ends. The CDR3 region is CASSRRDSYEQYF. CDR3 sequence (DNA): TGTGCCAGCAGCCGCCGGGACTCCTACGAGCAGTACTTC.